This passage covers 14 T cell receptor beta chains from one sample sequenced in a study of shared clonotypes between healthy human individuals. Sequencing was performed with immunoSEQ multiplex PCR; in TCRdb, only in-frame clones are kept and a portion is missing. The sample contains around 2.1 million clones, about 92% of which appear only once. The naive CD8 fraction comprised CD45RO-negative cells positively selected for CCR7 and excluded terminally differentiated effector memory CD45RA+ cells. The sequenced sample was naive CD8+ T cells from PBMCs. The receptors come from a young man in good health. Some clones in this sample may be carry-over from other donors' samples.

The chain has TRBV9 and TRBJ1-2, with D unclear. There are 17 residues in the CDR3. Germline V gene sequence: CDR1 SGDLS, CDR2 YYNGEE. The ends were cut back, 3 bases at V and 7 bases at J, with 25 bases in the middle. The chain's CDR3 is CASSAASDPRLHVGYTF. DNA for the CDR3: TGTGCCAGCAGCGCCGCCTCCGATCCCCGTTTACATGTTGGCTACACCTTC.

As to this clone: This sample includes further DNA sequences coding for the same CDR3. V and J are TRBV9 and TRBJ2-7; TRBD2 matches 8 bases. Germline CDR1 and CDR2: SGDLS and YYNGEE. The CDR3 covers 14 residues. V trimming: 2 bases; J trimming: 1 base; junction bases outside the gene matches: 2. DNA of the CDR3: TGTGCCAGCAGCGTGGGACTAGGATCCTACGAGCAGTACTTC. As protein: CASSVGLGSYEQYF. Complete variable domain (other parts from reference TRBV9 and TRBJ2-7): DSGVTQTPKHLITATGQRVTLRCSPRSGDLSVYWYQQSLDQGLQFLIQYYNGEERAKGNILERFSAQQFPDLHSELNLSSLELGDSALYFCASSVGLGSYEQYFGPGTRLTVT.

The V call is TRBV21-1, the J call TRBJ1-3. TRBV21-1 is listed as a pseudogene. CDR3 length: 18 residues. CDR3 nucleotide sequence: TGTGCCAGCAGCAAGATTTGGGAGGGCTGGCGCTCTGGAAACACCATATATTTT. Translation gives CASSKIWEGWRSGNTIYF.

This clone came up a few times. The chain couples TRBV7-6 to TRBJ2-1, with 10 bases aligning to TRBD2. Germline CDR1 SGHVS, CDR2 FNYEAQ. The CDR3 has 15 residues. V shed 3 bases, J shed 5 bases, and the junction held 4 bases outside the gene matches. CDR3 DNA: TGTGCCAGCAGCTTTCCTAGCGGGGGCGACAATGAGCAGTTCTTC. Encoded protein: CASSFPSGGDNEQFF.

The V and J genes are TRBV6-5 and TRBJ2-1, with D perhaps TRBD1 or TRBD2 (5 bases each). Per the germline V gene, CDR1 is MNHEY and CDR2 is SVGAGI. Trimming took off 6 bases at V and 2 bases at J, with 14 bases between the two ends. The CDR3 runs 15 residues. CDR3 region: CASSRPGPPYNEQFF. The CDR3 nucleotides are TGTGCCAGCAGCCGGCCGGGACCCCCCTACAATGAGCAGTTCTTC.

The J gene is TRBJ2-7, the V gene TRBV2; unclear D gene. The CDR3 has 12 residues. Trimming took 8 bases from V and 3 from J, leaving 11 bases between them. Germline assignment: CDR1 SNHLY and CDR2 FYNNEI. DNA of the CDR3: TGTGCCAGCTTCGGGTCCAGCTACGAGCAGTACTTC. The encoded protein is CASFGSSYEQYF.

The chain has TRBV6-5 and TRBJ2-3; TRBD1 is a possible D gene (6 bases). This CDR3 spans 13 amino acids. The ends were cut back, 5 bases at V and 4 bases at J, with 10 bases in the middle. In germline, CDR1 is MNHEY, CDR2 SVGAGI. CDR3 in DNA: TGTGCCAGCAGTGGGGGCTCGGCAGATACGCAGTATTTT. Translating it yields CASSGGSADTQYF.

A few counts support this clone. This chain joins TRBV21-1 and TRBJ2-5; the D call of TRBD2 is as the table states it, not checked on the DNA. TRBV21-1 is labeled a pseudogene. The CDR3 is made up of 14 amino acids. CDR3 in DNA: TGTGCCAGCAGCAAAAGCTCTCGATCGGAGACCCAGTACTTC. Its protein is CASSKSSRSETQYF.

This clone was seen once. This rearrangement joins TRBV19 to TRBJ2-1; the D is unclear. The CDR3 is made up of 17 amino acids. Trimming shortened V by 4 bases and J by 3 bases, and 19 bases separated the two germline ends. From germline, CDR1 is LNHDA and CDR2 SQIVND (reference sequence). The CDR3 nucleotides are TGTGCCAGTAGTAAGCCAGCTATCAAGCTTTACTACAATGAGCAGTTCTTC. Its protein is CASSKPAIKLYYNEQFF. Full variable domain (outside the CDR3, taken from reference TRBV19 and TRBJ2-1): DGGITQSPKYLFRKEGQNVTLSCEQNLNHDAMYWYRQDPGQGLRLIYYSQIVNDFQKGDIAEGYSVSREKKESFPLTVTSAQKNPTAFYLCASSKPAIKLYYNEQFFGPGTRLTVL.

The chain links TRBV27 to TRBJ2-7, with 7 bases lining up with TRBD1. The CDR3 sequence is 14 residues long. The germline gives CDR1 MNHEY, CDR2 SMNVEV (reference sequence). V shed 3 bases, J shed 3 bases, and the junction held 5 bases outside the gene matches. This chain's CDR3 is CASSFRDRNYEQYF. CDR3 bases: TGTGCCAGCAGTTTTAGGGACAGAAACTACGAGCAGTACTTC.

This chain connects TRBV5-1 to TRBJ2-7, with a weak D call TRBD2 (6 bases). CDR1 is SGHRS, CDR2 YFSETQ, per germline. Trimming left V 5 bases short and J 4 bases short, with 13 bases between. This CDR3 spans 13 amino acids. CDR3 sequence reads: CASRGSGIYEQYF. The DNA of the CDR3 is TGCGCCAGCAGAGGTAGCGGTATTTACGAGCAGTACTTC. Full variable domain (remainder filled in from reference TRBV5-1 and TRBJ2-7): KAGVTQTPRYLIKTRGQQVTLSCSPISGHRSVSWYQQTPGQGLQFLFEYFSETQRNKGNFPGRFSGRQFSNSRSEMNVSTLELGDSALYLCASRGSGIYEQYFGPGTRLTVT.

The V gene is TRBV6-5, the J gene TRBJ2-7, with TRBD2 matching 9 bases. Germline loops: CDR1 MNHEY, CDR2 SVGAGI. With V trimmed by 6 bases and J by 3 bases, 9 bases remained unmatched. The CDR3 contains 15 residues. The CDR3 loop is CASSPGLALGYEQYF. The CDR3, as DNA: TGTGCCAGCAGCCCCGGACTAGCGCTAGGCTACGAGCAGTACTTC.

This chain connects TRBV4-1 to TRBJ2-4; D unresolved. The CDR3 is 15 residues long. Trimming removed 1 base from V and 6 bases from J, with 13 bases in between. Per the germline V gene, CDR1 is MGHRA and CDR2 is YSYEKL. The chain's CDR3 is CASSQGRQTANIQYF. CDR3 in DNA: TGCGCCAGCAGCCAAGGGCGCCAGACCGCAAACATTCAGTACTTC.

Remarks on this clone: Other DNA sequences in this sample translate to the same CDR3. The gene calls are TRBV7-9 and TRBJ2-7; D ambiguous. CDR3 size: 12 residues. Per germline, CDR1 SEHNR and CDR2 FQNEAQ (reference sequence). Trimming shortened V by 5 bases and J by 7 bases, and 12 bases separated the two germline ends. The CDR3 DNA reads as TGTGCCAGCAGCCTAGGCCTGGGGGAGCAGTACTTC. Encoded protein: CASSLGLGEQYF.